Below are 25 T cell receptor beta chains sequenced from a single sample in a study of tumor-infiltrating lymphocytes in primary liver carcinoma. Germline DNA was also extracted, and blood RNA was taken from unsorted whole blood. TCR beta cDNA was prepared out of roughly 500 ng total RNA by means of a constant-region primer. Slightly modified ARM-PCR served as the procedure for the TCR beta libraries. These libraries came from three rounds of nested multiplex PCR. A C-beta reverse primer was combined with TRBV1-TRBV30 forward primers in the first two PCR rounds, and each round had around 11 cycles. TCRdb reprocessed the multiplex PCR reads via MiXCR and lists one record per CDR3 protein. Of fewer than 350,000 distinct CDR3 sequences detected, 65% appear once; the ten largest clones hold 6.5%. Sequencing was carried out using peripheral blood. The receptors originated from a man aged 40-49 years with primary liver carcinoma and hepatitis B virus infection.

This clonotype was counted at least ten times. This chain joins TRBV6-1 and TRBJ2-7; 11 bases align to TRBD1. The germline CDR1 and CDR2 sequences are MNHNS and SASEGT. Trimming removed 6 bases from V and 3 bases from J; junction bases left unmatched: 4. The CDR3 is 14 amino acids. The CDR3 DNA is TGTGCCAGCAGACTCGGGACAGGGGGCTACGAGCAGTACTTC. This sequence encodes CASRLGTGGYEQYF.

The CDR3 region has the DNA TGTGCCAGCAGCCAAGAGCCCGGGATTAGCAATCAGCCCTATCATTTT. Translation gives CASSQEPGISNQPYHF. The chain recombines TRBV4-2 with TRBJ1-5; D gene ambiguous. The germline V and J ends were trimmed by 0 bases and 16 bases, with 25 bases remaining between them. This CDR3 has 16 residues. Per the germline V gene, CDR1 is LGHNA and CDR2 is YNFKEQ.

As regards this clonotype: This CDR3 is missing its conserved last phenylalanine or tryptophan, likely due to a read error. No DNA is shown, since the ends of the CDR3 on it are uncertain; the CDR3 is the one TCRdb lists. The V call is TRBV11-2, the J call TRBJ2-7; the DNA was not compared with TRBD2, the D call given in the table. The CDR3 spans 14 amino acids, including both terminal residues. The germline V gene encodes CDR1 SGHAT and CDR2 FQNNGV. The CDR3 spells CASSWSSQAYEHYL.

Details on this clonotype: A much larger clone differs from this one at a single base, so this may be a read error. Since no conserved phenylalanine or tryptophan closes the CDR3, a read error is the likely cause. The V and J genes are TRBV12-3 or TRBV12-4 and TRBJ2-5; TRBD1 aligns across 7 bases. Germline trimming cut 5 bases from V and 2 bases from J; bases unmatched to any gene: 5. CDR3 size: 14 residues. This CDR3 reads CASSPTGPQETQYL. The DNA of the CDR3 is TGTGCCAGCAGTCCGACAGGGCCACAAGAGACCCAGTACCTC.

This clonotype was found once. The rearrangement links TRBV14 to TRBJ2-1; 7 nucleotides align to TRBD2. V lost 1 base to trimming and J lost 5 bases; unmatched junction nucleotides: 14. The CDR3 sequence is 18 residues long. Germline V gene sequence: CDR1 SGHDN, CDR2 FVKESK. The CDR3, as DNA: TGTGCCAGCAGCCAAGCAGCCTCCGGGACTATAAGTGACAATGAGCAGTTCTTC. Protein: CASSQAASGTISDNEQFF.

With respect to this clonotype: The junction differs from germline at one of its ends, possibly a read error. The J gene is TRBJ2-7, the V gene TRBV2; a weak D match, TRBD2 (6 bases). CDR1 SNHLY and CDR2 FYNNEI come from the germline V gene. The CDR3 is 14 residues long. This CDR3 reads CAGSLDGGMGEQYF. CDR3 DNA sequence: TGTGCCGGCAGTCTGGACGGGGGAATGGGCGAGCAGTACTTC.

Comment on this clonotype: The junction differs from germline at one of its ends, possibly a read error. The rearrangement joins TRBV7-9 to TRBJ2-1, with 7 bases fitting TRBD2. The CDR3 consists of 13 residues. The germline V gene has CDR1 SEHNR and CDR2 FQNEAQ (reference sequence). The CDR3 is CASSPRLANKQFF. CDR3 in DNA: TGTGCCAGCAGCCCCAGACTAGCCAATAAGCAGTTCTTC. The full variable domain, rest sourced from reference TRBV7-9 and TRBJ2-1, is DTGVSQNPRHKITKRGQNVTFRCDPISEHNRLYWYRQTLGQGPEFLTYFQNEAQLEKSRLLSDRFSAERPKGSFSTLEIQRTEQGDSAMYLCASSPRLANKQFFGPGTRLTVL.

This clonotype was observed at least ten times. This chain links TRBV12-5 with TRBJ2-1, with D possibly TRBD2 on 5 matching bases. Trimming cost V 6 bases and J 10 bases, with 19 bases left between them. The CDR3 is made up of 14 amino acids. In germline, CDR1 is LGHNT, CDR2 FRNRAP. The CDR3 protein is CASGLFPGSGEQFF. CDR3 sequence (DNA): TGTGCTAGTGGCCTATTCCCGGGCTCGGGGGAGCAGTTCTTC.

This sequence joins TRBV20-1 and TRBJ1-5; possible D gene TRBD1, 5 bases. V shed 3 bases and J shed 11 bases, with 23 bases lying between them. This CDR3 is built from 15 residues. Germline V lookup: CDR1 DFQATT, CDR2 SNEGSKA (reference sequence). The CDR3 bases are TGCAGTGCTAGTGAGAAGCAGGGAGTCCTAGGGACCCAGCATTTT. It is translated as CSASEKQGVLGTQHF.

A remark on this clonotype: A read error may account for a junction end that differs from germline. The chain employs TRBV11-2 and TRBJ2-1, with 9 bases fitting TRBD2. The CDR3 runs 16 residues. Per the germline V gene, CDR1 is SGHAT and CDR2 is FQNNGV. The CDR3 is CASSFRLAGDFNDQFF. The CDR3 DNA follows: TGTGCCAGCAGCTTTCGATTAGCGGGAGATTTCAATGACCAGTTCTTC.

This clonotype was seen once. The rearrangement uses TRBV11-2 and TRBJ2-1, with 11 bases lining up with TRBD2. V trimming: 0 bases; J trimming: 16 bases; junction bases outside the gene matches: 20. The CDR3 totals 18 residues. Per germline, CDR1 SGHAT and CDR2 FQNNGV. The CDR3 loop reads CASSLEGTSGGLLDDQFF. In nucleotides, the CDR3 is TGTGCCAGCAGCTTAGAAGGGACTAGCGGAGGCCTTCTGGATGACCAATTCTTC.

A few counts support this clonotype. J is TRBJ2-2 and V is TRBV6-1, with 12 bases fitting TRBD2. Germline V CDR1 and CDR2: MNHNS, SASEGT. The CDR3 is made up of 24 amino acids. Unmatched junction bases numbered 28, after V lost 3 bases and J lost 5 bases. In DNA form, the CDR3 reads TGTGCCAGCAGTGATCCTCCCGCCGCGGGGAGGGTTCTAGCGGGAGGGCCGTGGACCGGGGAGCTGTTTTTT. It yields the protein CASSDPPAAGRVLAGGPWTGELFF.

In regard to this clonotype: Relative to the germline gene, one junction end is altered; a read error may explain this. The rearrangement uses TRBV11-2 and TRBJ2-7; D call uncertain. Germline V gives CDR1 SGHAT, CDR2 FQNNGV. The CDR3 is 15 residues long. CDR3 in amino acids: CVSSFSSDPAYEQYF. The DNA of the CDR3 is TGTGTCAGCAGCTTTTCCAGCGACCCCGCCTACGAGCAGTACTTC.

With regard to this clonotype: A junction end diverges from the germline sequence, so it may reflect a read error. The rearrangement joins TRBV11-2 to TRBJ2-7, with D unresolved. The CDR3 extends over 14 amino acids. Germline V gene sequence: CDR1 SGHAT, CDR2 FQNNGV. The CDR3 nucleotides read TGTGCCAGCAGCTTAGGGCCACAGTTCTACGGGCAGTACTTC. It translates to CASSLGPQFYGQYF.

Comment on this clonotype: One junction end disagrees with the germline gene, perhaps due to a read error. The chain uses TRBV11-2 and TRBJ1-5; D possibly corresponds to TRBD1 (5 bases). The V gene's germline CDR1 is SGHAT and CDR2 FQNNGV. The CDR3 totals 16 residues. The chain's CDR3 is CVSNHGGEAEDQPQHF. Written as DNA, the CDR3 is TGTGTCAGCAACCACGGGGGGGAGGCCGAGGATCAGCCCCAGCATTTT. The full variable domain, in which reference TRBV11-2 and TRBJ1-5 provide the parts outside the CDR3, is EAGVAQSPRYKIIEKRQSVAFWCNPISGHATLYWYQQILGQGPKLLIQFQNNGVVDDSQLPKDRFSAERLKGVDSTLKIQPAKLEDSAVYLCVSNHGGEAEDQPQHFGDGTRLSIL.

V and J are TRBV11-2 and TRBJ1-1; D gene uncertain. Trimming removed 1 base from V and 7 bases from J, with 13 bases in between. The germline gives CDR1 SGHAT, CDR2 FQNNGV. The CDR3 has 14 residues. CDR3 bases: TGTGCCAGCAGCTTAGCAGAGGGCATCAGTGAAGCTTTCTTT. This gives the protein CASSLAEGISEAFF.

The table lists this clonotype with many counts. The genes are TRBV6-2 or TRBV6-3 and TRBJ1-5, with 9 bases matching TRBD1. V shed 5 bases, J shed 3 bases, and the junction held 8 bases outside the gene matches. The germline V gene encodes CDR1 MNHEY and CDR2 SVGEGT. The CDR3 has 16 amino acids. This chain's CDR3 is CASSTRTGGINQPQHF. CDR3 nucleotides: TGTGCCAGCAGTACCCGAACAGGGGGCATCAATCAGCCCCAGCATTTT.

As regards this clonotype: A much larger clone lies one base from this, so it may be a read error. The chain combines TRBV4-1 with TRBJ2-1; no clear D gene. Trimming cost V 6 bases and J 7 bases, with 13 bases left between them. Per germline, CDR1 MGHRA and CDR2 YSYEKL. The CDR3 spans 13 residues. DNA for the CDR3: TGCGCCAGCAGACCCGGGTTAGAAAATGAGCAGTTCTTC. Its protein product is CASRPGLENEQFF.

This clonotype was found many times. The chain carries TRBV6-2 or TRBV6-3 and TRBJ1-3; D unresolved. Germline loops: CDR1 MNHEY, CDR2 SVGEGT. CDR3 length equals 12 residues. Deletions cut 6 bases from V and 3 bases from J, with 6 bases between. The CDR3 bases are TGTGCCAGCAGGGGAGGTGGAAACACCATATATTTT. As protein: CASRGGGNTIYF.

About this clonotype: A much larger clonotype is one base distant, so this may be a read error. The chain couples TRBV12-3 or TRBV12-4 to TRBJ1-5; TRBD1 might be the D (6 bases). The CDR3 loop spans 13 amino acids. With 3 bases removed from V and 8 bases from J, the gap between germline ends came to 11 bases. As DNA, the CDR3 is TGTGCCAGCAGTTTGAGACAGGTAGAGCCCCAGCATTTT. The encoded protein is CASSLRQVEPQHF.

This clonotype occurred many times. The chain employs TRBV11-2 and TRBJ2-7, with 12 nucleotides matching TRBD2. Per germline, CDR1 SGHAT and CDR2 FQNNGV. With V trimmed by 1 base and J by 6 bases, 4 bases remained unmatched. The CDR3 extends over 15 amino acids. CDR3: CASSLGLAGASEQYF. CDR3 nucleotide sequence: TGTGCCAGCAGCTTAGGACTAGCGGGAGCGAGCGAGCAGTACTTC. Based on the CDR3 plus reference TRBV11-2 and TRBJ2-7, the full variable domain is EAGVAQSPRYKIIEKRQSVAFWCNPISGHATLYWYQQILGQGPKLLIQFQNNGVVDDSQLPKDRFSAERLKGVDSTLKIQPAKLEDSAVYLCASSLGLAGASEQYFGPGTRLTVT.

Regarding this clonotype: The CDR3 does not close with the conserved phenylalanine or tryptophan, likely indicating a read error. The chain joins TRBV4-2 to TRBJ2-7, with D perhaps being TRBD1 or TRBD2 (6 bases each). Looked up from germline, CDR1 is LGHNA and CDR2 is YNFKEQ. The CDR3 extends over 16 amino acids. The CDR3 loop is CTSSVSEGDADYEQYL. In nucleotides, the CDR3 is TGTACCAGCAGCGTATCGGAGGGGGATGCTGACTACGAGCAGTACCTC.

In this sample, this clonotype turned up a few times. The rearrangement uses TRBV28 and TRBJ2-7; a weak D match, TRBD1 (5 bases). The CDR3 length is 12 residues. The ends were cut back, 7 bases at V and 6 bases at J, with 13 bases in the middle. Germline lookup yields CDR1 MDHEN and CDR2 SYDVKM. CDR3 nucleotide sequence: TGTGCCAGCAACCACGGCAGGGCCGAGCAGTACTTC. This encodes CASNHGRAEQYF.

A remark on this clonotype: The conserved phenylalanine or tryptophan is not found at the CDR3 terminus, so this likely reflects a read error. This chain joins TRBV28 and TRBJ1-1; a possible D gene is TRBD1 (5 bases). CDR1 and CDR2 from the germline V gene are MDHEN and SYDVKM. V gave up 8 bases and J gave up 5 bases, with 15 bases separating them. The length of the CDR3 is 13 residues. The CDR3 region is CASCQGRRTEAFL. The CDR3 DNA is TGTGCCAGCTGTCAGGGTAGACGGACTGAAGCTTTCCTT.

Concerning this clonotype itself: This sequence may be a read error, since a much larger clone differs from it by one base. The CDR3 carries no conserved terminal phenylalanine or tryptophan, so it likely arises from a read error. It is unclear where the CDR3 begins or ends on the DNA, so no DNA is shown, and the CDR3 is as TCRdb lists it. This CDR3 is CASSLGTTSYVWYS. The chain uses TRBV5-6 and TRBJ2-7. From germline, CDR1 is SGHDT and CDR2 YYEEEE. The CDR3 contains 14 residues when both ends are counted.